Following are 9 T cell receptor beta chains from one sample sequenced in a study of T cell clonality in common variable immunodeficiency (dated by TCRdb to between 2015 and 2016). Libraries were made using the immunoSEQ multiplex PCR assay. TCRdb carries this immuneACCESS record with in-frame sequences only. Its versions omit some clonotypes, under half of them owing to an unresolved V gene in the studies checked, with the rest unexplained. The table notes around 32,000 clones here, none of them singletons. The ten largest clones capture about 4.5% of the sample. Sequencing was done on a sample of peripheral blood mononuclear cells. Receptors originate from a person aged 18 to 70 in good health.

This clone has just a few counts. The CDR3 end is not reached by the read, which stops 3 residues before it; the germline J gene fills it in. The chain is built from TRBV18 and TRBJ2-7, with TRBD2 matching 10 bases. The junction had 10 bases not matched to a gene; V was cut back by 1 base and J by 1 base. The V gene's germline CDR1 is KGHSH and CDR2 LQKENI. This CDR3 comprises 18 residues. CDR3 sequence: CASSPQGVRGLASYEQYF. The part of the CDR3 DNA that was read is TGTGCCAGCTCACCACAGGGGGTAAGGGGACTAGCGTCCTACGAG.

In this sample, this clone turned up many times. The read ends 3 residues before the CDR3 terminus; that terminus is restored from the germline J gene. This rearrangement joins TRBV7-8 to TRBJ2-7; D not certain. V was clipped by 1 base and J by 6 bases, with 7 bases between them. Germline V gives CDR1 SGHVS, CDR2 FQNEAQ. This CDR3 has 12 amino acids. CDR3 bases read: TGTGCCAGCAGCTTAGAGGCTGGCGAG. It is translated as CASSLEAGE. The entire CDR3 is CASSLEAGEQYF.

This clone was seen many times. The read comes to an end 3 residues before the CDR3 does, leaving the germline J gene to fill in the end. The V call is TRBV11-3, the J call TRBJ2-5; perhaps TRBD2 as D (5 bases). Between the trimmed V and J ends, which lost 2 bases and 2 bases, there was a span of 9 bases. From germline, CDR1 is SGHNT and CDR2 YENEEA. The CDR3 spans 14 residues. CDR3 region: CASSLRLAQETQYF. The covered CDR3 bases are TGTGCCAGCAGCTTACGGCTAGCACAAGAGACC.

In this sample, this clone turned up many times. The CDR3 end is not reached by the read, which stops 3 residues before it; the germline J gene fills it in. The chain employs TRBV5-4 and TRBJ1-4; D unresolved. Germline assignment: CDR1 SGHNT and CDR2 YYREEE (reference sequence). The CDR3 runs to 12 residues. Between the trimmed V and J ends, which lost 4 bases and 7 bases, there was a span of 8 bases. The CDR3 spells CASSRAGEKLFF. The CDR3 DNA, read in part, is TGTGCCAGCAGCCGGGCGGGTGAAAAA.

This clone came up a few times. Incomplete CDR3 DNA: TGTGCCAGCAGCTTTAGCGGATTTTACAATGAG. Its translation is CASSFSGFYNE. The CDR3 reads in full as CASSFSGFYNEQFF. The V and J genes are TRBV11-3 and TRBJ2-1, with D maybe TRBD2 (6 bases). The CDR3 extends 3 residues past the end of the read, so its final part is completed from the germline J gene. Trimming stripped 3 bases from V and 4 bases from J, with 10 bases between. This CDR3 contains 14 residues. CDR1 is SGHNT and CDR2 is YENEEA in the germline V gene.

This clone was seen many times. CDR3 DNA (partial): TGCGCCAGCAGCTTGGCGGGGACAGGGTACGGAAACACC. Protein sequence: CASSLAGTGYGNT. The CDR3 as a whole reads CASSLAGTGYGNTIYF. The chain uses TRBV5-1 and TRBJ1-3, with 9 bases that match TRBD1. With the read ending 3 residues before the CDR3 end, the germline J gene is used to fill in that end. The V segment lost 0 bases and the J segment 4 bases; nucleotides outside the gene matches: 5. The germline CDR1 and CDR2 sequences are SGHRS and YFSETQ. The CDR3 covers 16 residues.

Incomplete CDR3 DNA: TGTGCCAGCGGTCGGGGGGCCTTAGATGTCGAGACC. It translates to CASGRGALDVET. The entire CDR3 is CASGRGALDVETQYF. The V and J genes are TRBV7-8 and TRBJ2-5; perhaps TRBD2 as D (7 bases). The read gets to within 3 residues of the CDR3 end, and the germline J gene fills in the rest. Germline V gene lookup returns CDR1 SGHVS and CDR2 FQNEAQ. The germline V and J ends were trimmed by 8 bases and 5 bases, with 21 bases remaining between them. The CDR3 runs 15 residues.

This clone was recorded many times. CDR3 in amino acids: CAWSLGTGGVGQPQHF. The CDR3 bases that were read are TGTGCCTGGAGCCTTGGGACAGGGGGCGTTGGACAGCCC. The V and J genes are TRBV30 and TRBJ1-5; 12 bases are shared with TRBD1. The sequenced fragment ends 3 residues before the CDR3 boundary, so the rest is inferred from the germline J gene. V was clipped by 3 bases and J by 7 bases; unmatched bases: 10. Germline V gene sequence: CDR1 GTSNPN, CDR2 SVGIG (reference sequence). This CDR3 has 16 residues.

This clone was detected ten times or more. The read halts 3 residues ahead of the CDR3 end, with the missing end drawn from the germline J gene. The V call is TRBV5-1, the J call TRBJ1-2; tentatively, D is TRBD1 (5 bases). The CDR3 is 14 amino acids. Trimming took 1 base from V and 3 from J, leaving 10 bases between them. CDR1 and CDR2 (germline): SGHRS, YFSETQ. The CDR3 DNA, read in part, is TGCGCCAGCAGCTTGATAGGGGAACACTATGGC. Its protein product is CASSLIGEHYG. The full CDR3 is CASSLIGEHYGYTF. The variable domain in full, completed from reference TRBV5-1 and TRBJ1-2, reads KAGVTQTPRYLIKTRGQQVTLSCSPISGHRSVSWYQQTPGQGLQFLFEYFSETQRNKGNFPGRFSGRQFSNSRSEMNVSTLELGDSALYLCASSLIGEHYGYTFGSGTRLTVV.